Described below is a single T cell receptor (beta chain) sequence and its context. Germline V gene lookup returns CDR1 MNHNY and CDR2 SVGAGI (reference sequence). This CDR3 is built from 13 residues. Between the trimmed V and J ends, which lost 1 base and 5 bases, there was a span of 9 bases. Data came from immunoSEQ multiplex PCR; TCRdb stores just in-frame clones and leaves some out. The sample includes roughly 70,000 clones, 87% of them seen just once. The sample is drawn from a study of OX40 agonist ivuxolimab in advanced cancers. Study-wide background: Patients receiving dose escalation had hepatocellular carcinoma, melanoma, renal cell or head and neck cancer.

The TCR originated in an adult with an advanced solid tumor such as melanoma, head and neck, liver or kidney cancer. The sequences come from CD4+ or CD8+ T cells sorted from blood, collected in a trial of the OX40 agonist ivuxolimab. This chain connects TRBV6-6 to TRBJ2-7; possible D gene TRBD1, 6 bases. Written as DNA, the CDR3 is TGTGCCAGCAGTTACTTACAGGGAAACGAGCAGTACTTC. Amino acids: CASSYLQGNEQYF.